The clone carrying this T cell receptor beta chain was counted a few times. Its antigen is currently unknown. The CDR3 sequence is 15 residues long. The germline gives CDR1 SEHNR, CDR2 FQNEAQ (reference sequence). V shed 5 bases and J 1 base; nucleotides not matched to a gene: 5. Produced via immunoSEQ multiplex PCR; TCRdb's table is partial and in-frame only. The sample includes nearly 60,000 clones, over 70% of them seen just once. The data are from a study of OX40 agonist ivuxolimab in advanced cancers. Study conclusions and caveats: Expanded clones tended on average to be more numerous among CD8+ T cells than CD4+.

The origin of this receptor is an adult with an advanced solid tumor such as melanoma, head and neck, liver or kidney cancer. The sequencing here drew on CD4+ or CD8+ T cells sorted from blood, taken in a trial of the OX40 agonist ivuxolimab. V is TRBV7-9 and J is TRBJ2-3; 8 bases map to TRBD2. CDR3 nucleotides: TGTGCCAGCAGCCATAGCGGGACTGGCACAGATACGCAGTATTTT. This encodes CASSHSGTGTDTQYF. The whole variable domain, remainder taken from reference TRBV7-9 and TRBJ2-3, is DTGVSQNPRHKITKRGQNVTFRCDPISEHNRLYWYRQTLGQGPEFLTYFQNEAQLEKSRLLSDRFSAERPKGSFSTLEIQRTEQGDSAMYLCASSHSGTGTDTQYFGPGTRLTVL.